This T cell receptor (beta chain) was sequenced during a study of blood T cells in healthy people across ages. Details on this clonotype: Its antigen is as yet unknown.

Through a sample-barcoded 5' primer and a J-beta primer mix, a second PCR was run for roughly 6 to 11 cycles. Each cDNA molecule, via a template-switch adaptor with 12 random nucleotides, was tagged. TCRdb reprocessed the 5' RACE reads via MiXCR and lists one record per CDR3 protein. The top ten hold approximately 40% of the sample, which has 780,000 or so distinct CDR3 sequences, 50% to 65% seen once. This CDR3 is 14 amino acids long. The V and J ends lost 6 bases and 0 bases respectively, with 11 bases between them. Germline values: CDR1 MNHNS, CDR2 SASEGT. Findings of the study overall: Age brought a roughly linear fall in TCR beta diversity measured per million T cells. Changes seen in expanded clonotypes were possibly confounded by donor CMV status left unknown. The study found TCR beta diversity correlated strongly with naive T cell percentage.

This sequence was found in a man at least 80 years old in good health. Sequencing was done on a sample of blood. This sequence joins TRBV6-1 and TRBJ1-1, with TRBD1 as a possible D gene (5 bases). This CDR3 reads CASRDSGMNTEAFF. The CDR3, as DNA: TGTGCCAGCAGAGACAGCGGGATGAACACTGAAGCTTTCTTT.